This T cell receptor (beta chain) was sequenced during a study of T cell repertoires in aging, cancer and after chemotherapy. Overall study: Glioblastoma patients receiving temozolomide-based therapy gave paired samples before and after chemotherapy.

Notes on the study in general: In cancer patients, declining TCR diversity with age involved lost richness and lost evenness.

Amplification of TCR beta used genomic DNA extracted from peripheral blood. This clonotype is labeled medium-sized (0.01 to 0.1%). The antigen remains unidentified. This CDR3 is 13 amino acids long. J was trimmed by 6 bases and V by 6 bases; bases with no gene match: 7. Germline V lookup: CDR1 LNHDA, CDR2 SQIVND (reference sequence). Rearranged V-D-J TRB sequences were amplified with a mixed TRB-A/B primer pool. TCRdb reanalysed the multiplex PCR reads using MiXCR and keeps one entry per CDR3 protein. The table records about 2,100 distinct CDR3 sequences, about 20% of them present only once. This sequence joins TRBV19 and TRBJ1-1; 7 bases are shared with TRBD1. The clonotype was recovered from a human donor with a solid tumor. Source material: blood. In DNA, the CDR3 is TGTGCCAGTAGCGACATACAGGGGTCTGAAGCTTTCTTT. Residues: CASSDIQGSEAFF.